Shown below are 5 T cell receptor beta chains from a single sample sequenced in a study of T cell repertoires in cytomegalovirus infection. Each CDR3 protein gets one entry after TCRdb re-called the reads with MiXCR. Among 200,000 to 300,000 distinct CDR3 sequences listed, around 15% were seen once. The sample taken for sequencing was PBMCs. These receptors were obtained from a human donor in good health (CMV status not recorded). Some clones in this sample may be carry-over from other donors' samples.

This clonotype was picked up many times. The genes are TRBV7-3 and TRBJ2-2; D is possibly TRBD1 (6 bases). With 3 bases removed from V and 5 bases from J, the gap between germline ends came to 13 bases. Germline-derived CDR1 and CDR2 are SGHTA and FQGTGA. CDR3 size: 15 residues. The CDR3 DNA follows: TGTGCCAGCAGCTTTCTACAGGGTGGGACCGGGGAGCTGTTTTTT. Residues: CASSFLQGGTGELFF.

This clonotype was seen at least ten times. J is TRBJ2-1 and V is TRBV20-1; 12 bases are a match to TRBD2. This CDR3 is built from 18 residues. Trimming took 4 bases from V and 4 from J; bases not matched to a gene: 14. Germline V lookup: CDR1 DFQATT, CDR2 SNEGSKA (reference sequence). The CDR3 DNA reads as TGCAGTGCTAAGGCTAGCGGGAGGGCCTATACCATTTACAATGAGCAGTTCTTC. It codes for CSAKASGRAYTIYNEQFF.

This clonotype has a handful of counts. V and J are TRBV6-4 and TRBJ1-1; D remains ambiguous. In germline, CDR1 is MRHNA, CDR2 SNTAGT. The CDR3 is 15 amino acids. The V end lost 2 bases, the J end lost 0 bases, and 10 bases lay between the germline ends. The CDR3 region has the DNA TGTGCCAGCAGTGACCCGCCAGTGATGAACACTGAAGCTTTCTTT. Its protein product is CASSDPPVMNTEAFF.

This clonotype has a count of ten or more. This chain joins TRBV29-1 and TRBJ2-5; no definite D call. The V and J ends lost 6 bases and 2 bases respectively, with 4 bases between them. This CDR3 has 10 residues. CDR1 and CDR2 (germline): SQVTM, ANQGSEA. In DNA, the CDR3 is TGCAGCGTCGGGCAAGAGACCCAGTACTTC. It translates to CSVGQETQYF.

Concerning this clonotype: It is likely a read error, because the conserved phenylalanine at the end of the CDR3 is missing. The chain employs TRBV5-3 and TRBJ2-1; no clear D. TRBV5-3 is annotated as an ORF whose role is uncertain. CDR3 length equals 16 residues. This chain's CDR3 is CASSLRRMSSYNEQFS. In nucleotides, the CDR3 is TGTGCCAGCAGCTTAAGACGGATGAGCTCCTACAATGAGCAGTTCTCC.